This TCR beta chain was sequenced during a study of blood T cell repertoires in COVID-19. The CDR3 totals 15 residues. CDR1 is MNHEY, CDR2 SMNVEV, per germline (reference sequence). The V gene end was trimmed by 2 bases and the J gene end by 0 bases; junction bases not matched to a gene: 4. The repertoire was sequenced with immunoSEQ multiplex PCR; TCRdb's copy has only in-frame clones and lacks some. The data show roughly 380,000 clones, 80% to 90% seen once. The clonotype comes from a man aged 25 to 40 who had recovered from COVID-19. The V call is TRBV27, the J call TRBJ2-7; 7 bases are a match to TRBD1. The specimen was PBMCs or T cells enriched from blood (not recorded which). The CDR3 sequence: CASSLLGDSSYEQYF. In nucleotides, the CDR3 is TGTGCCAGCAGTTTACTAGGGGACAGCTCCTACGAGCAGTACTTC.